This TCR beta chain was captured by sequencing in a study of graft-versus-host responses after intestinal transplantation. Across the study: After anti-thymocyte globulin induction, recipients took tacrolimus and steroids for 3 to 4 years.

Sequenced by immunoSEQ multiplex PCR; TCRdb stores in-frame clones only, minus some. The repertoire holds 20,000 to 25,000 clones, with roughly 41% as singletons. Germline loops: CDR1 SGHAT, CDR2 FQNNGV. The V and J ends lost 3 bases and 8 bases, in that order; junction bases with no gene match: 14. CDR3 length: 18 amino acids. The culture paired approximately 200,000 irradiated violet-dye-labeled stimulators with approximately 200,000 CFSE-labeled responders. Upon completion of the reaction, proliferating CFSE-low responders, both CD3+CD4+ and CD3+CD8+, were sorted. The clonotype originates from a human patient who received an intestinal transplant. The specimen comprised alloreactive CD8+ T cells from a mixed lymphocyte reaction culture, sampled before intestinal transplant. Subset given: CFSE-low proliferating T cells sorted from roughly six-day pre-transplant mixed lymphocyte reaction (GvH or HvG direction). The chain couples TRBV11-2 to TRBJ2-1; 12 bases fit TRBD2. The DNA of the CDR3 is TGTGCCAGCAGCTTTACATCCGGGACTAGCGGGTTCGTCTATGAGCAGTTCTTC. As protein: CASSFTSGTSGFVYEQFF.